The T cell receptor beta chain described here comes from a study of lymphopenia after photon versus proton radiotherapy. Study-wide points: Proton therapy kept repertoires fairly stable, unlike photons, which gained effector/memory cells.

This CDR3 region has 14 residues. From germline, CDR1 is SGDLS and CDR2 YYNGEE. With V trimmed by 0 bases and J by 7 bases, 4 bases remained unmatched. In the case of this clone: Its specificity is not known.

Using immunoSEQ multiplex PCR, the repertoire was profiled, and TCRdb retains in-frame clones only, with some absent. The sample lists tens of thousands of clones; 87% were seen once. The sequencing used peripheral blood, collected from a patient treated with proton-based radiotherapy. The J gene is TRBJ2-1, the V gene TRBV9; 7 nucleotides match TRBD2. This clonotype was sampled from an older man with esophageal cancer. CDR3 loop: CASSVAGGSNEQFF. CDR3 nucleotides: TGTGCCAGCAGCGTAGCGGGGGGATCTAATGAGCAGTTCTTC.